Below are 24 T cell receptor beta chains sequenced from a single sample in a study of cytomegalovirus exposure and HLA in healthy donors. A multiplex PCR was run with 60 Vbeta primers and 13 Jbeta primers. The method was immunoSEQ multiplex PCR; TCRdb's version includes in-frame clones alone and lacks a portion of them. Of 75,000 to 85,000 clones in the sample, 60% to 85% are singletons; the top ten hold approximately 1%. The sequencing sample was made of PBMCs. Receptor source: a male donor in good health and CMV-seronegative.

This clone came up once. CDR3 protein: CASSPGLEVYEQFF. CDR3 in DNA: TGCGCCAGCAGCCCGGGACTAGAGGTCTATGAGCAGTTCTTC. The genes are TRBV10-2 and TRBJ2-1, with 8 bases identical to TRBD2. V was clipped by 6 bases and J by 8 bases; unmatched bases: 9. Germline CDR1 is WSHSY and CDR2 is SAAADI. The CDR3 loop spans 14 amino acids.

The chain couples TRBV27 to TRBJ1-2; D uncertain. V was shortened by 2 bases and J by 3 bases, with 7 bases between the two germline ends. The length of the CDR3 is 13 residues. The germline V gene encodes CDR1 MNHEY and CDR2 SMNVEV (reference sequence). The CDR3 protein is CASSLGADYGYTF. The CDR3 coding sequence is TGTGCCAGCAGTTTAGGAGCCGACTATGGCTACACCTTC.

CDR3 in DNA: TGCGCCAGCAGCCCTAAATCCGTTTCGACAAGCAACACCATATATTTT. Its translation is CASSPKSVSTSNTIYF. The genes are TRBV4-1 and TRBJ1-3; D gene uncertain. The CDR3 covers 16 residues. Germline CDR1 MGHRA, CDR2 YSYEKL. V shed 4 bases and J shed 7 bases, with 20 bases lying between them.

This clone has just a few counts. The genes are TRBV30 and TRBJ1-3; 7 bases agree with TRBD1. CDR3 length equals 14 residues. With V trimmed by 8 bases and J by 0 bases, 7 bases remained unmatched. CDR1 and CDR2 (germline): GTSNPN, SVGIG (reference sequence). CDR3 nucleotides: TGTGCCAGTAAACAGGGGCACTCTGGAAACACCATATATTTT. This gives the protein CASKQGHSGNTIYF.

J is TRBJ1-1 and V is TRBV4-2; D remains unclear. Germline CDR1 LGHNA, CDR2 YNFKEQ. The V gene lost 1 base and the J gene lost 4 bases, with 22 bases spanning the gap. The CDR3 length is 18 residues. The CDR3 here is CASSQVGAGNGEGTEAFF. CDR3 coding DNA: TGTGCCAGCAGCCAAGTGGGCGCCGGGAATGGGGAGGGCACTGAAGCTTTCTTT.

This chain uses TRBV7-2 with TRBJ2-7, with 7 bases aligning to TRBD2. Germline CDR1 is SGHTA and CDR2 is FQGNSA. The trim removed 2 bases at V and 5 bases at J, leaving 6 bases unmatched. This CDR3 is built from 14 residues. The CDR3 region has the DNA TGTGCCAGCAGCTTAATGTGGCGGGAGAACGAGCAGTACTTC. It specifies CASSLMWRENEQYF.

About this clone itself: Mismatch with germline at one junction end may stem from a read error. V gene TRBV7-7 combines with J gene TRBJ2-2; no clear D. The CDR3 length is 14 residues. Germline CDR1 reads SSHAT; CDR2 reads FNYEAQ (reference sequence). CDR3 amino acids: CASSLGQTSGELFF. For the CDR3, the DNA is TGTGCTAGCAGCTTAGGGCAGACATCCGGGGAGCTGTTTTTT.

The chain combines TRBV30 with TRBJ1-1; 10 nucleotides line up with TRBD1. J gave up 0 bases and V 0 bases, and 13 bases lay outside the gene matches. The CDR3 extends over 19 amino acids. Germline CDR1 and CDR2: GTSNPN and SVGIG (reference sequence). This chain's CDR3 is CAWSVRRGQGFFMNTEAFF. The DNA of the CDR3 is TGTGCCTGGAGTGTCAGGAGGGGACAGGGGTTTTTCATGAACACTGAAGCTTTCTTT.

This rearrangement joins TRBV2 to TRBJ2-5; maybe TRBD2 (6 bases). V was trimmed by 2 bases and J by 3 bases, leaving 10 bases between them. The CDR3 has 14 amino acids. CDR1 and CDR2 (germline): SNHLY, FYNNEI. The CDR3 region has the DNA TGTGCCAGCAGTGAATACGGCGGGGAAGAGACCCAGTACTTC. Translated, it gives CASSEYGGEETQYF.

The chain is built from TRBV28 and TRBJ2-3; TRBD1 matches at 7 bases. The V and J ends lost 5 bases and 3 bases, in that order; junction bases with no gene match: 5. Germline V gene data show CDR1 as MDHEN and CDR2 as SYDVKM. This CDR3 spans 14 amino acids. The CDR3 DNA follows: TGTGCCAGCAGTCCGCGACAGGGAACAGATACGCAGTATTTT. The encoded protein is CASSPRQGTDTQYF. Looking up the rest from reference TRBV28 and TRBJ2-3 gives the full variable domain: DVKVTQSSRYLVKRTGEKVFLECVQDMDHENMFWYRQDPGLGLRLIYFSYDVKMKEKGDIPEGYSVSREKKERFSLILESASTNQTSMYLCASSPRQGTDTQYFGPGTRLTVL.

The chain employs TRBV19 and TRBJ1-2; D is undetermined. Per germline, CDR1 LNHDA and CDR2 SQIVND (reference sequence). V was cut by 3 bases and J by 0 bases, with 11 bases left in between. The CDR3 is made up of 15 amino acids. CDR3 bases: TGTGCCAGTAGTATTTCTTGGCAGGCTAACTATGGCTACACCTTC. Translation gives CASSISWQANYGYTF.

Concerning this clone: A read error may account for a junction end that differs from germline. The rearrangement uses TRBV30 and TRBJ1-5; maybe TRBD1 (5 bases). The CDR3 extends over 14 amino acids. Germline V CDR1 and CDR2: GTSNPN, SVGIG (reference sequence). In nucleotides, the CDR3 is TGTGCCTGGAGTGGAAGGGGACTTCGGCAGCCCCAGAATTTT. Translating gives CAWSGRGLRQPQNF.

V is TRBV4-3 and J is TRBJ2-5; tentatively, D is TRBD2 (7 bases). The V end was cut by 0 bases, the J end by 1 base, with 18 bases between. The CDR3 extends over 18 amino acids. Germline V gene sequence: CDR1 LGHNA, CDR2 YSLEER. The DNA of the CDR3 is TGCGCCAGCAGCCAAGATCTTAAATCGCGGGGGCCCCAAGAGACCCAGTACTTC. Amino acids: CASSQDLKSRGPQETQYF.

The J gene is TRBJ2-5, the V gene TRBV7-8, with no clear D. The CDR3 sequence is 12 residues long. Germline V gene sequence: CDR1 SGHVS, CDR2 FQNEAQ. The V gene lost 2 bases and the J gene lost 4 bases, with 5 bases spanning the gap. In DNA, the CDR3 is TGTGCCAGCAGCTTAATTAGAGAGACCCAGTACTTC. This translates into CASSLIRETQYF.

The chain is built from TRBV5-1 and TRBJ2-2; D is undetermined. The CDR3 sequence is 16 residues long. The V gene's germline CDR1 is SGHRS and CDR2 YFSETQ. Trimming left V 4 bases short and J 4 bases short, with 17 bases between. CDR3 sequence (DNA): TGCGCCAGCAGCCTGGGCTTTGCCCCGGGCACCGGGGAGCTGTTTTTT. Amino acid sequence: CASSLGFAPGTGELFF.

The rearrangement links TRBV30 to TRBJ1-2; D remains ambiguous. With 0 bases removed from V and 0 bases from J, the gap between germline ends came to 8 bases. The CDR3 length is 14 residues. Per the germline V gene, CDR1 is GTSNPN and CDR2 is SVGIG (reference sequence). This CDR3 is CAWSVVQANYGYTF. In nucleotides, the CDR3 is TGTGCCTGGAGTGTAGTTCAGGCTAACTATGGCTACACCTTC.

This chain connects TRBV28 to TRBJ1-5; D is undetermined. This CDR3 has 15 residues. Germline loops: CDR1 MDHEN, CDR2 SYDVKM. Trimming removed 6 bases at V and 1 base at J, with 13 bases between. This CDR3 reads CASREGGHSNQPQHF. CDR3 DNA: TGTGCCAGCAGGGAGGGAGGGCACAGCAATCAGCCCCAGCATTTT.

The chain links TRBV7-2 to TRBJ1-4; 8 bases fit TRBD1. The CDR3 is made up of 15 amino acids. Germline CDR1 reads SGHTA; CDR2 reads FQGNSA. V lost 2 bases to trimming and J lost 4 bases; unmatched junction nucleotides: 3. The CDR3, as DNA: TGTGCCAGCAGCTTACGGACAGGGCGTAATGAAAAACTGTTTTTT. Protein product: CASSLRTGRNEKLFF. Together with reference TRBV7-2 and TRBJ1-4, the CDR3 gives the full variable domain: GAGVSQSPSNKVTEKGKDVELRCDPISGHTALYWYRQSLGQGLEFLIYFQGNSAPDKSGLPSDRFSAERTGGSVSTLTIQRTQQEDSAVYLCASSLRTGRNEKLFFGSGTQLSVL.

CDR3 in amino acids: CASSLGTANQPQHF. The CDR3 DNA is TGCGCCAGCAGCTTGGGCACAGCTAATCAGCCCCAGCATTTT. The genes are TRBV5-1 and TRBJ1-5; D not resolved. The CDR3 runs 14 residues. Trimming took 0 bases from V and 4 from J, leaving 8 bases between them. Germline assignment: CDR1 SGHRS and CDR2 YFSETQ.

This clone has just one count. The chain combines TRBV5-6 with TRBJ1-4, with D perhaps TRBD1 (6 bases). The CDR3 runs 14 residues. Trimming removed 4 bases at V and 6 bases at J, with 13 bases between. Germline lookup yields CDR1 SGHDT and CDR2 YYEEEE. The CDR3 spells CASSRGGADEKLFF. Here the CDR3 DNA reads TGTGCCAGCAGCCGGGGGGGGGCAGATGAAAAACTGTTTTTT.

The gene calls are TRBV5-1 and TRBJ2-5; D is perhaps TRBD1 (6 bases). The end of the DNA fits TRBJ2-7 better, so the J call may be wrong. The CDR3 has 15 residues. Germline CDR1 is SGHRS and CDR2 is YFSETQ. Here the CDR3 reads CASSLSTGREYEQYF. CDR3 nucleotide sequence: TGCGCCAGCAGCTTAAGTACAGGGAGAGAATACGAGCAGTACTTC.

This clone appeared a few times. The CDR3 region is CASSPTSGGDKTQYF. For the CDR3, the DNA is TGCGCCAGCAGTCCAACTAGCGGGGGGGATAAGACCCAGTACTTC. The rearrangement uses TRBV5-1 and TRBJ2-5; TRBD2 aligns across 13 bases. V was pared by 5 bases and J by 6 bases, with 7 bases of the junction left unmatched. Germline V lookup: CDR1 SGHRS, CDR2 YFSETQ. This CDR3 region has 15 residues.

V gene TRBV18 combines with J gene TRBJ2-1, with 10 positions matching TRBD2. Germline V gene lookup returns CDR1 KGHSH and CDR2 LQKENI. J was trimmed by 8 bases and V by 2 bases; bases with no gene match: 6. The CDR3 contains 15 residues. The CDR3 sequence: CASSPALAGEDEQFF. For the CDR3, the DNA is TGTGCCAGCTCACCAGCGCTAGCGGGAGAAGATGAGCAGTTCTTC.

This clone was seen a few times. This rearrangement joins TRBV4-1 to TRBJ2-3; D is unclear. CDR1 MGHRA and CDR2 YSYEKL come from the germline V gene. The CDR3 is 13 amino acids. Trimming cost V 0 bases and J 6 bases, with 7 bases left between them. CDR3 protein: CASSQEVADTQYF. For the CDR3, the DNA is TGCGCCAGCAGCCAAGAGGTTGCGGATACGCAGTATTTT.